The 30 T cell receptor beta chains below all came from one sample that was sequenced in a study of memory CD4+ T cells and cytomegalovirus serostatus (dated by TCRdb to between 2017 and 2020). Libraries were constructed by the immunoSEQ multiplex PCR assay. The immuneACCESS repertoire file appears here via TCRdb, limited to in-frame rearrangements. These files lack a portion of the clones; in checked studies, under half of the deficit traces to unresolved V genes, and the cause of the others is not known. A total of roughly 60,000 clones appear in this sample, 70% to 80% of them only once. The ten largest make up roughly 0.94% of the sample. A FACSAria II was used to sort memory CD4+ T cells, defined as single viable CD3+CD4+CD8-CD45RO+ cells. Sequencing was done on a sample of memory CD4+ T cells from blood. The receptor set was obtained from an adult in good health and CMV-seronegative.

The chain couples TRBV2 to TRBJ2-2; 8 bases are shared with TRBD1. CDR3 length: 13 residues. V lost 6 bases, J lost 7 bases, and 4 bases stayed unmatched. Germline V gene sequence: CDR1 SNHLY, CDR2 FYNNEI. CDR3 DNA sequence: TGTGCCAGCAGGAGGACAGGGCTCGGGGAGCTGTTTTTT. Its translation: CASRRTGLGELFF.

The rearrangement joins TRBV18 to TRBJ1-3; no firm D call. The V end was cut by 3 bases, the J end by 0 bases, with 3 bases between. This CDR3 is 13 amino acids long. Germline CDR1 and CDR2: KGHSH and LQKENI. DNA for the CDR3: TGTGCCAGCTCACCGAGCTCTGGAAACACCATATATTTT. Translated, it gives CASSPSSGNTIYF.

This rearrangement joins TRBV28 to TRBJ1-1, with unresolved D. V was pared by 8 bases and J by 7 bases, with 11 bases between. The germline V gene has CDR1 MDHEN and CDR2 SYDVKM. This CDR3 has 11 residues. The CDR3 coding sequence is TGTGCCAGCGGTGGAGGACTTGAAGCTTTCTTT. As protein: CASGGGLEAFF. The complete variable domain, with remaining parts taken from reference TRBV28 and TRBJ1-1, reads DVKVTQSSRYLVKRTGEKVFLECVQDMDHENMFWYRQDPGLGLRLIYFSYDVKMKEKGDIPEGYSVSREKKERFSLILESASTNQTSMYLCASGGGLEAFFGQGTRLTVV.

This chain uses TRBV30 with TRBJ1-6; D is uncertain. Trimming shortened V by 1 base and J by 6 bases, and 7 bases separated the two germline ends. Per the germline V gene, CDR1 is GTSNPN and CDR2 is SVGIG (reference sequence). The CDR3 is made up of 13 amino acids. The DNA for the CDR3 is TGTGCCTGGAGTGCGGCCGTTAATTCACCCCTCCACTTT. Translated: CAWSAAVNSPLHF.

This rearrangement joins TRBV28 to TRBJ1-6; TRBD1 matches at 9 bases. The CDR3 consists of 14 residues. The junction had 7 bases not matched to a gene; V was cut back by 6 bases and J by 10 bases. CDR1 is MDHEN, CDR2 SYDVKM, per germline. The CDR3 is CASRPGQGRSPLHF. The CDR3 coding sequence is TGTGCCAGCAGGCCGGGACAGGGCCGATCACCCCTCCACTTT.

In its sample, this clone was seen a few times. The chain uses TRBV2 and TRBJ1-6, with D possibly matching TRBD1 (5 bases). CDR3 length equals 14 residues. Looked up from germline, CDR1 is SNHLY and CDR2 is FYNNEI. Trimming removed 6 bases from V and 8 bases from J, with 14 bases in between. CDR3 protein: CASSTGTRDSPLHF. The CDR3 DNA sequence: TGTGCCAGCAGCACCGGGACCCGGGATTCACCCCTCCACTTT.

The chain couples TRBV2 to TRBJ2-5, with D possibly TRBD1 on 6 matching bases. The germline V gene has CDR1 SNHLY and CDR2 FYNNEI. The CDR3 runs to 15 residues. V lost 2 bases and J 5 bases, leaving 15 bases between the germline ends. The CDR3 sequence is CASSESTGRSETQYF. The CDR3 DNA reads TGTGCCAGCAGTGAAAGTACAGGGCGGTCGGAGACCCAGTACTTC.

This clone was recorded a few times. This rearrangement joins TRBV11-2 to TRBJ1-5; tentative D call: TRBD1 (5 bases). Trimming pared 1 base from V and 1 base from J, leaving 5 bases between. The CDR3 totals 14 residues. Germline assignment: CDR1 SGHAT and CDR2 FQNNGV. The CDR3 loop reads CASSLAGSNQPQHF. The CDR3 DNA is TGTGCCAGCAGCTTAGCAGGGAGCAATCAGCCCCAGCATTTT.

The V call is TRBV29-1, the J call TRBJ2-4; D is tentatively TRBD1 or TRBD2 (6 bases each). Between the trimmed V and J ends, which lost 8 bases and 5 bases, there was a span of 16 bases. Germline CDR1 and CDR2: SQVTM and ANQGSEA. This CDR3 is 13 amino acids long. In nucleotides, the CDR3 is TGCAGCACTACCGGGGGCCAGCAAAACATTCAGTACTTC. It yields the protein CSTTGGQQNIQYF.

The chain has TRBV7-2 and TRBJ1-5; 9 positions agree with TRBD1. V gave up 1 base and J gave up 7 bases; unmatched junction bases: 8. Germline CDR1 and CDR2: SGHTA and FQGNSA. The CDR3 spans 16 residues. The CDR3 DNA reads as TGTGCCAGCAGCTTAGTCTCGGGACAGGGCGGCCAGCCCCAGCATTTT. This gives the protein CASSLVSGQGGQPQHF.

V and J are TRBV5-6 and TRBJ1-4; D is possibly TRBD1 (5 bases). This CDR3 has 15 residues. The V end lost 4 bases, the J end lost 7 bases, and 17 bases lay between the germline ends. Germline-derived CDR1 and CDR2 are SGHDT and YYEEEE. The CDR3 DNA reads TGTGCCAGCAGCCTACTAAGTGGCGGGGCTGAAAAACTGTTTTTT. The encoded protein is CASSLLSGGAEKLFF. Variable domain in full (rest from reference TRBV5-6 and TRBJ1-4): DAGVTQSPTHLIKTRGQQVTLRCSPKSGHDTVSWYQQALGQGPQFIFQYYEEEERQRGNFPDRFSGHQFPNYSSELNVNALLLGDSALYLCASSLLSGGAEKLFFGSGTQLSVL.

The chain recombines TRBV6-1 with TRBJ1-1; D unclear. Germline V lookup: CDR1 MNHNS, CDR2 SASEGT. V lost 7 bases and J lost 3, with 15 bases in between. The CDR3 has 14 amino acids. The CDR3, as DNA: TGTGCCAGCACCCTTGGTTTGTGGGACACTGAAGCTTTCTTT. Amino acid sequence: CASTLGLWDTEAFF.

The chain uses TRBV6-1 and TRBJ1-2; 7 nucleotides line up with TRBD1. The CDR3 is 12 residues long. V lost 6 bases to trimming and J lost 8 bases; unmatched junction nucleotides: 6. Germline V gene data show CDR1 as MNHNS and CDR2 as SASEGT. This CDR3 is CASRGDSTGYTF. The DNA of the CDR3 is TGTGCCAGCAGGGGGGACAGTACGGGCTACACCTTC.

The V and J genes are TRBV27 and TRBJ2-7; D is perhaps TRBD1 (5 bases). The V gene lost 4 bases and the J gene lost 0 bases, with 10 bases spanning the gap. The germline V gene encodes CDR1 MNHEY and CDR2 SMNVEV (reference sequence). The CDR3 loop spans 14 amino acids. For the CDR3, the DNA is TGTGCCAGCAGTTCCCTCCAGGGCTCCTACGAGCAGTACTTC. Amino acid sequence: CASSSLQGSYEQYF.

The CDR3 spells CSASGQGGADTQYF. CDR3 in DNA: TGCAGCGCCTCGGGACAGGGAGGAGCAGATACGCAGTATTTT. This chain joins TRBV29-1 and TRBJ2-3, with 9 bases lining up with TRBD1. The V and J ends lost 7 bases and 4 bases, in that order; junction bases with no gene match: 9. The CDR3 totals 14 residues. The germline CDR1 and CDR2 sequences are SQVTM and ANQGSEA.

The rearrangement joins TRBV18 to TRBJ2-5; perhaps TRBD2 as D (5 bases). The CDR3 contains 14 residues. V was shortened by 0 bases and J by 5 bases, with 10 bases between the two germline ends. Germline loops: CDR1 KGHSH, CDR2 LQKENI. The CDR3 region is CASSPPSGLETQYF. The CDR3 region has the DNA TGTGCCAGCTCACCACCGTCGGGGTTGGAGACCCAGTACTTC. Complete variable domain (other parts from reference TRBV18 and TRBJ2-5): NAGVMQNPRHLVRRRGQEARLRCSPMKGHSHVYWYRQLPEEGLKFMVYLQKENIIDESGMPKERFSAEFPKEGPSILRIQQVVRGDSAAYFCASSPPSGLETQYFGPGTRLLVL.

This rearrangement joins TRBV11-2 to TRBJ1-1; D is unresolved. Germline CDR1 is SGHAT and CDR2 is FQNNGV. The CDR3 contains 13 residues. Trimming pared 0 bases from V and 8 bases from J, leaving 10 bases between. CDR3 coding DNA: TGTGCCAGCAGCTTAGACCGAAGGCTCGAAGCTTTCTTT. Translated: CASSLDRRLEAFF.

The gene calls are TRBV7-9 and TRBJ2-5; 11 nucleotides match TRBD2. The CDR3 covers 15 residues. The V and J ends lost 5 bases and 3 bases, in that order; junction bases with no gene match: 5. Looked up from germline, CDR1 is SEHNR and CDR2 is FQNEAQ (reference sequence). CDR3: CASSVGTSGKETQYF. The CDR3 DNA reads as TGTGCCAGCAGCGTCGGGACTAGCGGCAAAGAGACCCAGTACTTC.

The chain couples TRBV28 to TRBJ1-2; D not certain. This CDR3 is 11 amino acids long. Per germline, CDR1 MDHEN and CDR2 SYDVKM. V was clipped by 5 bases and J by 6 bases, with 7 bases between them. CDR3 protein: CASSRIDGYTF. In DNA form, the CDR3 reads TGTGCCAGCAGTCGGATTGATGGCTACACCTTC.

In this sample, this clone turned up once. The gene calls are TRBV11-2 and TRBJ2-3, with 10 bases matching TRBD2. The CDR3 covers 16 residues. Germline V gene lookup returns CDR1 SGHAT and CDR2 FQNNGV. V shed 5 bases, J shed 0 bases, and the junction held 5 bases outside the gene matches. The DNA for the CDR3 is TGTGCCAGCAGCCCCCCGGGACTAGCGAGCACAGATACGCAGTATTTT. This encodes CASSPPGLASTDTQYF.

The V gene is TRBV9, the J gene TRBJ2-1; TRBD2 matches 7 bases. CDR1 is SGDLS and CDR2 is YYNGEE in the germline V gene. The CDR3 sequence is 16 residues long. V was pared by 0 bases and J by 2 bases, with 5 bases of the junction left unmatched. The CDR3 DNA follows: TGTGCCAGCAGCGTAGGAGGCGGGGGAACCTACAATGAGCAGTTCTTC. It yields the protein CASSVGGGGTYNEQFF. The entire variable domain, with the rest obtained from reference TRBV9 and TRBJ2-1, is as follows: DSGVTQTPKHLITATGQRVTLRCSPRSGDLSVYWYQQSLDQGLQFLIQYYNGEERAKGNILERFSAQQFPDLHSELNLSSLELGDSALYFCASSVGGGGTYNEQFFGPGTRLTVL.

The J gene is TRBJ2-2, the V gene TRBV27; TRBD1 matches 8 bases. CDR1 and CDR2 (germline): MNHEY, SMNVEV (reference sequence). J lost 6 bases, V lost 5 bases, and 8 bases had no gene match. This CDR3 is built from 15 residues. CDR3 residues: CASSLRGRVAGELFF. CDR3 nucleotides: TGTGCCAGCAGTCTCAGGGGGCGAGTGGCCGGGGAGCTGTTTTTT.

This sequence joins TRBV7-9 and TRBJ1-2; TRBD1 matches at 12 bases. Losses at the gene ends were 1 base for V and 3 bases for J; bases not matched to a gene: 6. The CDR3 runs 17 residues. Germline CDR1 is SEHNR and CDR2 is FQNEAQ (reference sequence). This CDR3 is CASSLEGTGGADYGYTF. CDR3 sequence (DNA): TGTGCCAGCAGCTTAGAAGGGACAGGGGGCGCGGACTATGGCTACACCTTC.

V and J are TRBV6-6 and TRBJ2-7, with a tentative D call TRBD1 (5 bases). This CDR3 is built from 13 residues. CDR1 and CDR2 (germline): MNHNY, SVGAGI (reference sequence). The ends were cut back, 5 bases at V and 1 base at J, with 9 bases in the middle. CDR3 in DNA: TGTGCCAGCAGTCCTACAGGATCCTACGAGCAGTACTTC. This codes for CASSPTGSYEQYF.

For the CDR3, the DNA is TGCGCCAGCAGTGAGCTCGGGGTGGGGTATGGCTACACCTTC. It yields the protein CASSELGVGYGYTF. The rearrangement links TRBV10-2 to TRBJ1-2; D is uncertain. Germline CDR1 is WSHSY and CDR2 is SAAADI. This CDR3 has 14 residues. V was clipped by 2 bases and J by 5 bases, with 12 bases between them.

The chain couples TRBV6-1 to TRBJ2-1; a weak D match, TRBD2 (5 bases). This CDR3 is 14 amino acids long. Trimming cost V 6 bases and J 3 bases, with 12 bases left between them. Germline CDR1 is MNHNS and CDR2 is SASEGT. CDR3 nucleotides: TGTGCCAGCAGGCGACTCCGGGACTACAATGAGCAGTTCTTC. This translates into CASRRLRDYNEQFF.

The chain uses TRBV7-2 and TRBJ2-6; D gene unclear. The CDR3 spans 15 residues. CDR1 is SGHTA and CDR2 is FQGNSA in the germline V gene. The V and J ends lost 1 base and 2 bases respectively, with 6 bases between them. CDR3 in amino acids: CASSLGGTGANVLTF. CDR3 DNA: TGTGCCAGCAGCTTAGGAGGTACTGGGGCCAACGTCCTGACTTTC.

This chain joins TRBV7-9 and TRBJ1-1; 7 bases map to TRBD1. V shed 6 bases, J shed 4 bases, and the junction held 5 bases outside the gene matches. The CDR3 has 13 amino acids. Per germline, CDR1 SEHNR and CDR2 FQNEAQ (reference sequence). In DNA form, the CDR3 reads TGTGCCAGCAGGGACAGGAGGTCCACTGAAGCTTTCTTT. Amino acids: CASRDRRSTEAFF.

V and J are TRBV18 and TRBJ2-2, with D hard to call. Germline CDR1 is KGHSH and CDR2 is LQKENI. This CDR3 comprises 14 residues. V gave up 2 bases and J gave up 5 bases, with 9 bases separating them. This chain's CDR3 is CASSPVGSTGELFF. CDR3 sequence (DNA): TGTGCCAGCTCACCAGTTGGTTCGACCGGGGAGCTGTTTTTT.

The CDR3 sequence is CASSVEGRSGNTIYF. Written as DNA, the CDR3 is TGTGCCAGCAGCGTAGAAGGGAGATCTGGAAACACCATATATTTT. The chain joins TRBV9 to TRBJ1-3; D ambiguous. Between the trimmed V and J ends, which lost 0 bases and 1 base, there was a span of 8 bases. Germline V gene sequence: CDR1 SGDLS, CDR2 YYNGEE. The CDR3 loop spans 15 amino acids.